The source of this T cell receptor beta chain is a study of identical twins. Notes on the study in general: Invariant cells of the MAIT and iNKT types might have partly distorted the zero-insertion analyses. Out-of-frame alpha sequences common to twins were enriched for low generation probability.

One entry per CDR3 protein, called by TCRdb with MiXCR from the 5' RACE reads. The sample records roughly 250,000 distinct CDR3 sequences, around 15% being singletons. Remarks on this clonotype: Its antigen is as yet unknown.

Trimming shortened V by 6 bases and J by 0 bases, and 12 bases separated the two germline ends. This CDR3 is 15 amino acids long. Germline V lookup: CDR1 SGHDN, CDR2 FVKESK. The source material was memory (CD45RO+) T cells sorted from blood. The gene calls are TRBV14 and TRBJ2-1; D is unclear. The receptor was derived from a woman aged 18-30 years in good health. The CDR3 DNA reads as TGTGCCAGCAGACCCTACAGAAGCTCCTACAATGAGCAGTTCTTC. This sequence encodes CASRPYRSSYNEQFF. Together with reference TRBV14 and TRBJ2-1, the CDR3 gives the full variable domain: EAGVTQFPSHSVIEKGQTVTLRCDPISGHDNLYWYRRVMGKEIKFLLHFVKESKQDESGMPNNRFLAERTGGTYSTLKVQPAELEDSGVYFCASRPYRSSYNEQFFGPGTRLTVL.